Following are 17 T cell receptor beta chains from one sample sequenced in a study of early T cells in non-severe SARS-CoV-2 infection. TCRdb ran MiXCR on the 5' RACE reads and lists one entry per CDR3 protein. The profile shows around 50,000 distinct CDR3 sequences, 6.2% of them singletons. The sample was whole blood. Receptors were obtained from an adult who was a healthcare worker with PCR-confirmed SARS-CoV-2 infection or an uninfected control (not recorded which).

This clonotype was counted only a few times. The chain is built from TRBV7-9 and TRBJ1-1; D is unresolved. The V gene lost 4 bases and the J gene lost 6 bases, with 12 bases spanning the gap. Per germline, CDR1 SEHNR and CDR2 FQNEAQ (reference sequence). This CDR3 has 13 residues. The CDR3 DNA sequence: TGTGCCAGCAGCTCTCCGCAAGCCTCTGAAGCTTTCTTT. Amino acids: CASSSPQASEAFF.

This clonotype occurred a few times. The rearrangement joins TRBV7-2 to TRBJ1-2; TRBD1 matches at 7 bases. J lost 4 bases, V lost 2 bases, and 7 bases had no gene match. The CDR3 runs 15 residues. Germline CDR1 SGHTA, CDR2 FQGNSA. CDR3 amino acids: CASSLSTGLGYGYTF. The DNA of the CDR3 is TGTGCCAGCAGCTTATCGACAGGGTTAGGCTATGGCTACACCTTC.

The table lists this clonotype with a few counts. V gene TRBV28 combines with J gene TRBJ2-7; perhaps TRBD1 as D (5 bases). This CDR3 spans 14 amino acids. Trimming shortened V by 2 bases and J by 3 bases, and 11 bases separated the two germline ends. Germline lookup yields CDR1 MDHEN and CDR2 SYDVKM. The CDR3 sequence: CASSLPRAYYEQYF. Written as DNA, the CDR3 is TGTGCCAGCAGTTTACCCAGGGCTTACTACGAGCAGTACTTC. The whole variable domain, filled in from reference TRBV28 and TRBJ2-7, reads DVKVTQSSRYLVKRTGEKVFLECVQDMDHENMFWYRQDPGLGLRLIYFSYDVKMKEKGDIPEGYSVSREKKERFSLILESASTNQTSMYLCASSLPRAYYEQYFGPGTRLTVT.

In this sample, this clonotype turned up many times. The chain couples TRBV15 to TRBJ2-1; 8 bases line up with TRBD1. Germline V CDR1 and CDR2: LNHNV, YYDKDF (reference sequence). Unmatched junction bases numbered 6, after V lost 3 bases and J lost 11 bases. The CDR3 has 13 residues. CDR3 nucleotide sequence: TGTGCCACCAGCAGCGTGCAGGGGGCGAAGCAGTTCTTC. Protein product: CATSSVQGAKQFF.

The sample holds many counts of this clonotype. The CDR3 nucleotides are TGCAGCGTTTCTACTGCGGGGGGGCCGATGGATACGCAGTATTTT. Protein sequence: CSVSTAGGPMDTQYF. The J gene is TRBJ2-3, the V gene TRBV29-1, with TRBD2 matching 9 bases. CDR1 and CDR2 from the germline V gene are SQVTM and ANQGSEA. J gave up 6 bases and V 5 bases, and 12 bases lay outside the gene matches. This CDR3 is built from 15 residues.

This clonotype was seen repeatedly, ten times or more. The genes are TRBV10-3 and TRBJ1-2; no clear D gene. This CDR3 comprises 13 residues. V was trimmed by 0 bases and J by 5 bases, leaving 7 bases between them. Per the germline V gene, CDR1 is ENHRY and CDR2 is SYGVKD. The DNA for the CDR3 is TGTGCCATCAGTGAGTCGCCAGTATATGGCTACACCTTC. Translating it yields CAISESPVYGYTF.

This clonotype has ten or more counts. DNA of the CDR3: TGTGCCAGCAGCCGGGTCGAAGAGCCTGAGCAGTTCTTC. Encoded protein: CASSRVEEPEQFF. The chain couples TRBV5-4 to TRBJ2-1; D is undetermined. CDR1 SGHNT and CDR2 YYREEE come from the germline V gene (reference sequence). Between the trimmed V and J ends, which lost 4 bases and 9 bases, there was a span of 14 bases. The CDR3 spans 13 residues. The full variable domain, with the rest looked up from reference TRBV5-4 and TRBJ2-1, is ETGVTQSPTHLIKTRGQQVTLRCSSQSGHNTVSWYQQALGQGPQFIFQYYREEENGRGNFPPRFSGLQFPNYSSELNVNALELDDSALYLCASSRVEEPEQFFGPGTRLTVL.

This clonotype was picked up a small number of times. This chain connects TRBV5-4 to TRBJ2-1; 10 bases align to TRBD2. The germline CDR1 and CDR2 sequences are SGHNT and YYREEE (reference sequence). The CDR3 has 16 amino acids. With V trimmed by 3 bases and J by 7 bases, 10 bases remained unmatched. For the CDR3, the DNA is TGTGCCAGCAGCTACCCGGGACTAGCGAATCTTAATGAGCAGTTCTTC. Protein product: CASSYPGLANLNEQFF.

The chain recombines TRBV5-1 with TRBJ1-1; no firm D call. CDR3 length: 13 amino acids. Trimming pared 0 bases from V and 2 bases from J, leaving 5 bases between. CDR1 and CDR2 from the germline V gene are SGHRS and YFSETQ. For the CDR3, the DNA is TGCGCCAGCAGCTTGGAATTTAACACTGAAGCTTTCTTT. Residues: CASSLEFNTEAFF. Based on the CDR3 plus reference TRBV5-1 and TRBJ1-1, the full variable domain is KAGVTQTPRYLIKTRGQQVTLSCSPISGHRSVSWYQQTPGQGLQFLFEYFSETQRNKGNFPGRFSGRQFSNSRSEMNVSTLELGDSALYLCASSLEFNTEAFFGQGTRLTVV.

This clonotype was seen repeatedly, ten times or more. The CDR3 here is CASSPQGVVGTGELFF. The DNA of the CDR3 is TGTGCCAGTTCCCCTCAGGGCGTCGTTGGGACCGGGGAGCTGTTTTTT. The chain joins TRBV6-2 or TRBV6-3 to TRBJ2-2; TRBD1 is a possible D gene (5 bases). The germline V gene has CDR1 MNHEY and CDR2 SVGEGT. Trimming took 9 bases from V and 5 from J, leaving 22 bases between them. This CDR3 comprises 16 residues.

This clonotype showed up many times. The chain combines TRBV30 with TRBJ1-1; a possible D gene is TRBD1 (6 bases). Per germline, CDR1 GTSNPN and CDR2 SVGIG (reference sequence). The V end was cut by 7 bases, the J end by 0 bases, with 18 bases between. The length of the CDR3 is 15 residues. CDR3 loop: CAYGQLRFMNTEAFF. The CDR3 DNA reads TGTGCCTACGGACAGCTTCGTTTCATGAACACTGAAGCTTTCTTT.

This clonotype occurred many times. The chain joins TRBV10-3 to TRBJ2-5; TRBD1 is a possible D gene (6 bases). V was cut by 6 bases and J by 2 bases, with 13 bases left in between. Germline V lookup: CDR1 ENHRY, CDR2 SYGVKD. The length of the CDR3 is 14 residues. CDR3 sequence: CAISPGTLQETQYF. The CDR3 DNA sequence: TGTGCCATCAGCCCCGGGACATTACAAGAGACCCAGTACTTC.

This clonotype was counted many times. The chain links TRBV4-3 to TRBJ2-2; no clear D. Germline CDR1 LGHNA, CDR2 YSLEER. The CDR3 extends over 16 amino acids. V was cut by 0 bases and J by 5 bases, with 13 bases left in between. In DNA form, the CDR3 reads TGCGCCAGCAGCCAAGATCGCACCCGGAAAACCGGGGAGCTGTTTTTT. The encoded protein is CASSQDRTRKTGELFF.

This clonotype has a count of ten or more. V usage is TRBV6-1 and J usage is TRBJ1-6; no firm D call. Germline V gene sequence: CDR1 MNHNS, CDR2 SASEGT. Trimming cost V 0 bases and J 7 bases, with 7 bases left between them. This CDR3 spans 14 amino acids. The CDR3 is CASSEATGNSPLHF. CDR3 nucleotide sequence: TGTGCCAGCAGTGAAGCGACGGGGAATTCACCCCTCCACTTT.

This clonotype was picked up many times. The chain has TRBV4-2 and TRBJ1-6, with a possible D match to TRBD1 (5 bases). V lost 0 bases and J 3 bases, leaving 9 bases between the germline ends. The CDR3 is 16 residues long. Germline loops: CDR1 LGHNA, CDR2 YNFKEQ. The CDR3 spells CASSQDGGLYNSPLHF. The CDR3 DNA reads TGTGCCAGCAGCCAAGATGGGGGACTCTATAATTCACCCCTCCACTTT.

V usage is TRBV7-2 and J usage is TRBJ1-2; possibly TRBD1 for D (6 bases). Trimming left V 5 bases short and J 6 bases short, with 13 bases between. There are 13 residues in the CDR3. From germline, CDR1 is SGHTA and CDR2 FQGNSA. CDR3 sequence reads: CASSPLGGNGYTF. CDR3 in DNA: TGTGCCAGCAGCCCCCTAGGGGGGAATGGCTACACCTTC.

This clonotype has just a few counts. The chain couples TRBV6-1 to TRBJ2-7, with D maybe TRBD1 (5 bases). In germline, CDR1 is MNHNS, CDR2 SASEGT. The CDR3 has 15 residues. V lost 4 bases and J 6 bases, leaving 19 bases between the germline ends. The CDR3 nucleotides read TGTGCCAGCAGTGGCCGACAGAACCCTGCGTCCGAGCAGTACTTC. Its protein is CASSGRQNPASEQYF.